The 20 T cell receptor beta chains presented below share a single source sample, sequenced in a study of cytomegalovirus exposure and HLA in healthy donors. In the PCR, 60 Vbeta and 13 Jbeta primers were used. Measured with immunoSEQ multiplex PCR; TCRdb has only the in-frame clones, and not every one. The repertoire holds more than 110,000 clones, with approximately 79% as singletons. The specimen was PBMCs. These receptors all come from a female donor in good health and CMV-seronegative.

The rearrangement links TRBV6-5 to TRBJ2-5; the match to TRBD1 covers 8 bases. CDR1 and CDR2 (germline): MNHEY, SVGAGI. Trimming took 6 bases from V and 5 from J; bases not matched to a gene: 8. The CDR3 loop spans 14 amino acids. DNA for the CDR3: TGTGCCAGCAGCCCAGGGGGCGCAGGGGAGACCCAGTACTTC. Translated, it gives CASSPGGAGETQYF.

The V call is TRBV7-9, the J call TRBJ1-4, with TRBD1 as a possible D gene (5 bases). With 5 bases removed from V and 7 bases from J, the gap between germline ends came to 14 bases. Germline lookup yields CDR1 SEHNR and CDR2 FQNEAQ (reference sequence). The CDR3 spans 14 residues. CDR3 in amino acids: CASSGRRDCEKLFF. CDR3 sequence (DNA): TGTGCCAGCAGCGGCCGCAGGGATTGTGAAAAACTGTTTTTT.

The chain is built from TRBV19 and TRBJ2-3; possibly TRBD1 for D (6 bases). The germline gives CDR1 LNHDA, CDR2 SQIVND (reference sequence). The CDR3 runs to 15 residues. Deletions cut 1 base from V and 2 bases from J, with 10 bases between. The CDR3 is CASSIVTGPTDTQYF. The CDR3 DNA follows: TGTGCCAGTAGTATAGTGACAGGTCCCACAGATACGCAGTATTTT.

This clone was observed once. This sequence joins TRBV6-1 and TRBJ2-4, with 7 bases fitting TRBD1. V was pared by 6 bases and J by 0 bases, with 8 bases of the junction left unmatched. Germline CDR1 and CDR2: MNHNS and SASEGT. This CDR3 region has 16 residues. The CDR3 here is CASREQGRLAKNIQYF. The DNA of the CDR3 is TGTGCCAGCAGGGAACAGGGGAGACTAGCCAAAAACATTCAGTACTTC.

The V gene is TRBV6-1, the J gene TRBJ1-5; a weak D match, TRBD1 (6 bases). Trimming took 7 bases from V and 4 from J, leaving 11 bases between them. Germline CDR1 and CDR2: MNHNS and SASEGT. The CDR3 runs to 13 residues. This CDR3 reads CASTDRLNQPQHF. CDR3 coding DNA: TGTGCCAGCACTGACAGGCTGAATCAGCCCCAGCATTTT.

The V call is TRBV7-9, the J call TRBJ2-5; possible D gene TRBD1, 6 bases. Trimming took 5 bases from V and 1 from J, leaving 14 bases between them. Germline CDR1 SEHNR, CDR2 FQNEAQ (reference sequence). The length of the CDR3 is 15 residues. The CDR3 DNA reads as TGTGCCAGCAGCACCGGACAGCGGTTCCAAGAGACCCAGTACTTC. Translation gives CASSTGQRFQETQYF.

The V and J genes are TRBV2 and TRBJ1-1; 7 bases map to TRBD1. Per germline, CDR1 SNHLY and CDR2 FYNNEI. This CDR3 spans 13 amino acids. Here the CDR3 DNA reads TGTGCTTGCAGTGGGACAGCCAACACTGAAGCTTTCTTT. Encoded protein: CACSGTANTEAFF.

This chain joins TRBV27 and TRBJ2-3, with 7 bases fitting TRBD1. Trimming at V came to 3 bases and at J to 2 bases, leaving 11 bases not matched to a gene. Germline assignment: CDR1 MNHEY and CDR2 SMNVEV (reference sequence). The CDR3 loop spans 17 amino acids. The CDR3 DNA sequence: TGTGCCAGCAGTTTCTCGGGGTGGGACAGTACCACAGATACGCAGTATTTT. It codes for CASSFSGWDSTTDTQYF.

The V and J genes are TRBV6-1 and TRBJ2-7, with 12 bases matching TRBD2. Unmatched junction bases numbered 3, after V lost 6 bases and J lost 3 bases. This CDR3 is 14 amino acids long. CDR1 MNHNS and CDR2 SASEGT come from the germline V gene. The DNA of the CDR3 is TGTGCCAGCAGCTCACTAGCGGGAGGCTACGAGCAGTACTTC. This translates into CASSSLAGGYEQYF.

This chain uses TRBV28 with TRBJ1-5, with 7 nucleotides matching TRBD1. With 5 bases clipped from V and 4 bases from J, the junction kept 8 bases outside the gene matches. CDR1 and CDR2 (germline): MDHEN, SYDVKM. This CDR3 has 15 amino acids. The CDR3 region has the DNA TGTGCCAGCAGTCACAGGGGCGTAGGTAATCAGCCCCAGCATTTT. This codes for CASSHRGVGNQPQHF.

V usage is TRBV7-8 and J usage is TRBJ2-2, with 8 bases matching TRBD2. The CDR3 covers 14 residues. The J segment lost 6 bases and the V segment lost 1 base, leaving 1 base of the junction unmatched. Germline loops: CDR1 SGHVS, CDR2 FQNEAQ. This CDR3 is CASSLEGLAGELFF. For the CDR3, the DNA is TGTGCCAGCAGCTTAGAGGGACTAGCCGGGGAGCTGTTTTTT.

This clone was observed once. The rearrangement links TRBV4-2 to TRBJ2-1; D is ambiguous. The V gene lost 0 bases and the J gene lost 0 bases, with 6 bases spanning the gap. Germline loops: CDR1 LGHNA, CDR2 YNFKEQ. The CDR3 runs to 15 residues. The CDR3 here is CASSQETGSYNEQFF. CDR3 in DNA: TGTGCCAGCAGCCAAGAGACTGGCTCCTACAATGAGCAGTTCTTC.

This clone has more than one count but fewer than ten. The same CDR3 is also encoded by other DNA sequences in this sample. The rearrangement uses TRBV5-6 and TRBJ2-7; TRBD1 aligns across 9 bases. Germline V gene data show CDR1 as SGHDT and CDR2 as YYEEEE. J gave up 2 bases and V 0 bases, and 0 bases lay outside the gene matches. The CDR3 is 14 residues long. The CDR3 loop is CASSLGQGAYEQYF. Here the CDR3 DNA reads TGTGCCAGCAGCTTGGGACAGGGGGCCTACGAGCAGTACTTC.

This chain joins TRBV4-2 and TRBJ2-7; 7 nucleotides line up with TRBD1. The CDR3 spans 16 residues. The V and J ends lost 0 bases and 2 bases, in that order; junction bases with no gene match: 7. CDR1 and CDR2 (germline): LGHNA, YNFKEQ. The CDR3 sequence is CASSQEEGQSTYEQYF. The DNA for the CDR3 is TGTGCCAGCAGCCAAGAAGAGGGACAGTCAACCTACGAGCAGTACTTC.

The rearrangement links TRBV5-6 to TRBJ1-5; D not certain. V lost 0 bases to trimming and J lost 7 bases, with 8 bases between them. The CDR3 is 13 amino acids. Germline CDR1 is SGHDT and CDR2 is YYEEEE. DNA for the CDR3: TGTGCCAGCAGCTTGGCGAGCGGACAGCCCCAGCATTTT. The encoded protein is CASSLASGQPQHF.

This chain links TRBV25-1 with TRBJ1-5; maybe TRBD1 (5 bases). CDR3 length: 14 residues. The germline CDR1 and CDR2 sequences are MGHDK and SYGVNS. With 2 bases removed from V and 6 bases from J, the gap between germline ends came to 11 bases. CDR3 region: CASSERDRGQPQHF. As DNA, the CDR3 is TGTGCCAGCAGTGAAAGGGATAGGGGTCAGCCCCAGCATTTT.

V is TRBV19 and J is TRBJ2-1; D call uncertain. Per germline, CDR1 LNHDA and CDR2 SQIVND (reference sequence). The CDR3 totals 13 residues. V was clipped by 3 bases and J by 5 bases, with 8 bases between them. For the CDR3, the DNA is TGTGCCAGTAGTATCGCCCGAGACAATGAGCAGTTCTTC. Encoded protein: CASSIARDNEQFF.

This chain connects TRBV6-5 to TRBJ2-5, with 7 bases matching TRBD1. The J call may be wrong; the DNA end is better matched by TRBJ2-7. Germline V gives CDR1 MNHEY, CDR2 SVGAGI. There are 14 residues in the CDR3. The CDR3 DNA reads TGTGCCAGCAGTTACGGGTCAGGGGGCTACGAGCAGTACTTC. This encodes CASSYGSGGYEQYF.

The chain employs TRBV15 and TRBJ2-7; no reliable D call. The CDR3 covers 15 residues. With 5 bases removed from V and 0 bases from J, the gap between germline ends came to 14 bases. Germline V gene sequence: CDR1 LNHNV, CDR2 YYDKDF (reference sequence). CDR3: CATSSTSGYSYEQYF. The DNA for the CDR3 is TGTGCCACCAGCTCGACCTCAGGCTACTCCTACGAGCAGTACTTC.

The chain combines TRBV10-2 with TRBJ2-7, with 8 nucleotides matching TRBD2. The germline gives CDR1 WSHSY, CDR2 SAAADI. The CDR3 covers 14 residues. V lost 8 bases and J lost 0; bases outside the gene matches: 6. The CDR3 coding sequence is TGCGCCAGCTCCCGGGGGGGCAGCTCCTACGAGCAGTACTTC. This gives the protein CASSRGGSSYEQYF.